Following are 29 T cell receptor beta chains from one sample sequenced in a study of blood T cells in healthy people across ages. A J-beta primer mix and a sample-barcoded 5' primer were used in a second PCR of about 7 to 12 cycles. TCRdb re-called the 5' RACE reads through MiXCR, storing one row per CDR3 protein. Of around 1,000,000 distinct CDR3 sequences in the sample, almost 25% are singletons; the top ten hold approximately 0.71%. The data were also submitted as part of a second study, on T cells of mothers and their children.

Material for sequencing was blood. Source of these receptors: a girl aged 2-10 years in good health.

In this sample, this clonotype turned up a few times. The V call is TRBV20-1, the J call TRBJ2-5, with TRBD1 matching over 7 bases. The J call could be wrong; TRBJ2-1 is a better fit for the DNA end. This CDR3 region has 13 residues. Per germline, CDR1 DFQATT and CDR2 SNEGSKA (reference sequence). The DNA of the CDR3 is TGCAGTGCTAGAGGGGGACAGCCGATAGAGCAGTTCTTC. Its translation: CSARGGQPIEQFF.

This clonotype was seen a few times. The chain carries TRBV11-2 and TRBJ2-1, with TRBD2 matching 7 bases. This CDR3 has 15 amino acids. The junction had 10 bases not matched to a gene; V was cut back by 11 bases and J by 0 bases. The germline V gene encodes CDR1 SGHAT and CDR2 FQNNGV. CDR3 nucleotide sequence: TGTGCCGGGGGGGGATGGGGGAGCTCCTACAATGAGCAGTTCTTC. It encodes CAGGGWGSSYNEQFF.

This chain links TRBV28 with TRBJ2-5, with 7 bases matching TRBD2. This CDR3 has 14 residues. Germline CDR1 is MDHEN and CDR2 is SYDVKM. V shed 3 bases and J 2 bases; nucleotides not matched to a gene: 3. CDR3 DNA: TGTGCCAGCAGTTTGACTAGCTGGCAAGAGACCCAGTACTTC. Encoded protein: CASSLTSWQETQYF.

This clonotype has just one count. The J gene is TRBJ2-3, the V gene TRBV20-1, with a possible D match to TRBD2 (6 bases). Trimming removed 5 bases at V and 1 base at J, with 10 bases between. The CDR3 is 13 residues long. Germline V gene data show CDR1 as DFQATT and CDR2 as SNEGSKA (reference sequence). The CDR3 spells CSAVGGGTDTQYF. In DNA, the CDR3 is TGCAGTGCTGTGGGCGGGGGCACAGATACGCAGTATTTT.

The gene calls are TRBV9 and TRBJ2-3; possibly TRBD2 for D (5 bases). V lost 2 bases and J 2 bases, leaving 15 bases between the germline ends. This CDR3 comprises 16 residues. Germline V CDR1 and CDR2: SGDLS, YYNGEE. The CDR3 protein is CASSVSGPSPTDTQYF. The DNA of the CDR3 is TGTGCCAGCAGCGTTTCCGGGCCTAGCCCCACAGATACGCAGTATTTT. Supplemented by reference TRBV9 and TRBJ2-3, the full variable domain reads DSGVTQTPKHLITATGQRVTLRCSPRSGDLSVYWYQQSLDQGLQFLIQYYNGEERAKGNILERFSAQQFPDLHSELNLSSLELGDSALYFCASSVSGPSPTDTQYFGPGTRLTVL.

This clonotype has a handful of counts. The chain joins TRBV6-1 to TRBJ2-5, with 10 bases that match TRBD2. This CDR3 spans 18 amino acids. Trimming cost V 7 bases and J 7 bases; bases outside gene matches: 21. From germline, CDR1 is MNHNS and CDR2 SASEGT. The CDR3 sequence: CASKPLSSLAGERGTQYF. The CDR3 DNA sequence: TGTGCCAGCAAGCCGCTCAGCTCCCTAGCGGGGGAGAGGGGGACCCAGTACTTC.

The rearrangement uses TRBV27 and TRBJ1-3; D unresolved. The germline CDR1 and CDR2 sequences are MNHEY and SMNVEV (reference sequence). The CDR3 contains 15 residues. V shed 1 base and J shed 2 bases, with 9 bases lying between them. The chain's CDR3 is CASSLLGSAGNTIYF. The CDR3 nucleotides read TGTGCCAGCAGTTTATTGGGGAGTGCTGGAAACACCATATATTTT.

This clonotype was found a few times. The CDR3 coding sequence is TGTGCCAGCAGTTTTCCGGATTGGGGGCCTTCGAACAATGAGCAGTTCTTC. This gives the protein CASSFPDWGPSNNEQFF. This sequence joins TRBV28 and TRBJ2-1; D may be TRBD1 (6 bases). In germline, CDR1 is MDHEN, CDR2 SYDVKM. With 3 bases removed from V and 5 bases from J, the gap between germline ends came to 20 bases. The CDR3 length is 17 residues.

The table lists this clonotype with a few counts. The J gene is TRBJ2-3, the V gene TRBV29-1; perhaps TRBD2 as D (6 bases). The V end was cut by 7 bases, the J end by 5 bases, with 13 bases between. Germline CDR1 is SQVTM and CDR2 is ANQGSEA. The CDR3 has 12 amino acids. DNA of the CDR3: TGCAGCGCCCTGGACGGGGGAGATACGCAGTATTTT. Its translation: CSALDGGDTQYF.

V and J are TRBV4-1 and TRBJ2-1; D may be TRBD2 (5 bases). CDR1 and CDR2 (germline): MGHRA, YSYEKL. V was pared by 3 bases and J by 0 bases, with 15 bases between. CDR3 length: 17 residues. The CDR3 sequence: CASSHPTSFSSYNEQFF. The CDR3 DNA follows: TGCGCCAGCAGCCATCCAACTAGTTTTAGCTCCTACAATGAGCAGTTCTTC.

This clonotype has a handful of counts. The chain has TRBV12-3 or TRBV12-4 and TRBJ2-7; TRBD1 is a possible D gene (6 bases). This CDR3 comprises 13 residues. V lost 10 bases and J lost 0, with 13 bases in between. As DNA, the CDR3 is TGTGCCACAACCCTACAGGGCTCCTACGAGCAGTACTTC. It specifies CATTLQGSYEQYF.

In this sample, this clonotype turned up a few times. The genes are TRBV5-1 and TRBJ1-5, with D perhaps matching TRBD1 (5 bases). Germline lookup yields CDR1 SGHRS and CDR2 YFSETQ. This CDR3 has 17 amino acids. Trimming pared 2 bases from V and 9 bases from J, leaving 24 bases between. The CDR3 loop is CASSLPDEGLGCLPQHF. For the CDR3, the DNA is TGCGCCAGCAGCTTACCGGACGAGGGGTTGGGGTGCTTGCCCCAGCATTTT.

The chain has TRBV29-1 and TRBJ1-2; weak D call: TRBD1 (5 bases). The CDR3 totals 14 residues. V lost 2 bases and J lost 4, with 14 bases in between. From germline, CDR1 is SQVTM and CDR2 ANQGSEA. CDR3 amino acids: CSVEWGGMGYGYTF. CDR3 DNA sequence: TGCAGCGTTGAATGGGGGGGAATGGGCTATGGCTACACCTTC.

Note on this clonotype: The CDR3 does not end in the conserved phenylalanine or tryptophan, so this is likely a read error. The DNA is left out, because the CDR3 cannot be placed on it with certainty; the CDR3 is given as TCRdb lists it. This chain uses TRBV3-1 with TRBJ2-4; TRBD1, the table's D call, lacks a check against the DNA. Germline V gene data show CDR1 as LGHDT and CDR2 as YNNKEL (reference sequence). Including both end residues, the CDR3 is 13 amino acids long. The CDR3 sequence: CASSQVETGNFQV.

V is TRBV4-1 and J is TRBJ2-1; 8 positions agree with TRBD2. V was pared by 2 bases and J by 0 bases, with 9 bases of the junction left unmatched. Germline loops: CDR1 MGHRA, CDR2 YSYEKL. The CDR3 has 18 amino acids. The CDR3 is CASSQIGVAGLSYNEQFF. DNA of the CDR3: TGCGCCAGCAGCCAAATCGGGGTAGCGGGGCTCTCCTACAATGAGCAGTTCTTC.

A few counts support this clonotype. J is TRBJ1-5 and V is TRBV7-9; D is ambiguous. Germline values: CDR1 SEHNR, CDR2 FQNEAQ (reference sequence). The V gene lost 2 bases and the J gene lost 5 bases, with 7 bases spanning the gap. This CDR3 is built from 13 residues. The CDR3 DNA is TGTGCCAGCAGCTTATTTAAGGATCAGCCCCAGCATTTT. Translation gives CASSLFKDQPQHF. Complete variable domain (other parts from reference TRBV7-9 and TRBJ1-5): DTGVSQNPRHKITKRGQNVTFRCDPISEHNRLYWYRQTLGQGPEFLTYFQNEAQLEKSRLLSDRFSAERPKGSFSTLEIQRTEQGDSAMYLCASSLFKDQPQHFGDGTRLSIL.

The V call is TRBV12-3 or TRBV12-4, the J call TRBJ1-2; D gene unclear. Trimming pared 6 bases from V and 4 bases from J, leaving 15 bases between. This CDR3 is built from 14 residues. The CDR3 sequence is CASSTRREGYGYTF. DNA for the CDR3: TGTGCCAGCAGCACCCGACGAGAGGGCTATGGCTACACCTTC.

Ten or more counts support this clonotype. The rearrangement joins TRBV28 to TRBJ2-4, with D perhaps matching TRBD1 or TRBD2 (6 bases each). CDR1 and CDR2 from the germline V gene are MDHEN and SYDVKM. This CDR3 spans 13 amino acids. The V end lost 5 bases, the J end lost 9 bases, and 14 bases lay between the germline ends. CDR3 bases: TGTGCCAGCAGTCTAGGAGGAGGGGGCATTCAGTACTTC. The encoded protein is CASSLGGGGIQYF.

V is TRBV27 and J is TRBJ2-5; D tentatively fits TRBD1 or TRBD2 (5 bases each). The J call may be mistaken, given a closer DNA end match to TRBJ2-7. CDR1 and CDR2 from the germline V gene are MNHEY and SMNVEV (reference sequence). The CDR3 is 15 amino acids. CDR3 sequence (DNA): TGTGCCAGCAGTTTATCAATTAAGGGGAGCTACGAGCAGTACTTC. Its translation is CASSLSIKGSYEQYF.

The rearrangement links TRBV7-9 to TRBJ2-1; 9 bases are a match to TRBD2. From germline, CDR1 is SEHNR and CDR2 FQNEAQ (reference sequence). The CDR3 runs to 16 residues. Unmatched junction bases numbered 7, after V lost 5 bases and J lost 2 bases. The CDR3 spells CASSVSGSSAYNEQFF. CDR3 DNA: TGTGCCAGCAGCGTTAGCGGGAGTAGCGCCTACAATGAGCAGTTCTTC.

The sample holds many counts of this clonotype. The chain joins TRBV12-3 or TRBV12-4 to TRBJ1-3; unclear D gene. CDR3 length equals 14 residues. Trimming cost V 5 bases and J 1 base, with 9 bases left between them. The CDR3 coding sequence is TGTGCCAGCAGTGTCCGTAGGTCTGGAAACACCATATATTTT. It specifies CASSVRRSGNTIYF.

Only a few counts were recorded for this clonotype. The chain employs TRBV11-1 and TRBJ1-2; maybe TRBD1 (5 bases). CDR3 size: 13 residues. The V and J ends lost 2 bases and 6 bases respectively, with 10 bases between them. CDR1 SGHAT and CDR2 FQDESV come from the germline V gene (reference sequence). The CDR3 loop is CASSLRPGNGYTF. DNA of the CDR3: TGTGCCAGCAGCTTAAGGCCAGGGAATGGCTACACCTTC. The whole variable domain, remainder taken from reference TRBV11-1 and TRBJ1-2, is EAEVAQSPRYKITEKSQAVAFWCDPISGHATLYWYRQILGQGPELLVQFQDESVVDDSQLPKDRFSAERLKGVDSTLKIQPAELGDSAMYLCASSLRPGNGYTFGSGTRLTVV.

The V and J genes are TRBV5-4 and TRBJ2-1; D is unclear. From germline, CDR1 is SGHNT and CDR2 YYREEE (reference sequence). Trimming shortened V by 6 bases and J by 2 bases, and 9 bases separated the two germline ends. The CDR3 has 13 residues. The CDR3 region has the DNA TGTGCCAGCATGGCAGCAGCCTACAATGAGCAGTTCTTC. Its protein product is CASMAAAYNEQFF.

This clonotype was recorded a few times. The rearrangement uses TRBV29-1 and TRBJ1-2; D is uncertain. Germline CDR1 is SQVTM and CDR2 is ANQGSEA. The CDR3 spans 13 residues. V lost 3 bases and J lost 6, with 14 bases in between. Written as DNA, the CDR3 is TGCAGCGTTGACGATGCGGGGAAGGATGGCTACACCTTC. Its protein product is CSVDDAGKDGYTF.

The chain links TRBV10-1 to TRBJ1-6; tentative D call: TRBD1 (5 bases). CDR1 is WNHNN and CDR2 is SYGVQD in the germline V gene (reference sequence). Trimming removed 2 bases at V and 9 bases at J, with 11 bases between. There are 14 residues in the CDR3. In DNA form, the CDR3 reads TGCGCCAGCAGTGAGGACAGACGCGGTTCACCCCTCCACTTT. It is translated as CASSEDRRGSPLHF.

The rearrangement joins TRBV29-1 to TRBJ2-7; the match to TRBD2 covers 7 bases. The J segment lost 5 bases and the V segment lost 4 bases, leaving 2 bases of the junction unmatched. The CDR3 sequence is 11 residues long. Germline V lookup: CDR1 SQVTM, CDR2 ANQGSEA. CDR3 DNA: TGCAGCGTTGGACGGGGGGACGAGCAGTACTTC. As protein: CSVGRGDEQYF.

The chain employs TRBV6-6 and TRBJ1-1; D unresolved. The CDR3 length is 13 residues. CDR1 and CDR2 from the germline V gene are MNHNY and SVGAGI (reference sequence). Deletions cut 6 bases from V and 4 bases from J, with 12 bases between. The CDR3 protein is CASSRLFSTEAFF. In DNA, the CDR3 is TGTGCCAGCAGCCGATTATTCTCCACTGAAGCTTTCTTT.

Note on this clonotype: As the CDR3 is not closed by the conserved phenylalanine or tryptophan, this likely results from a read error. V and J are TRBV29-1 and TRBJ2-1; D unclear. With 3 bases removed from V and 2 bases from J, the gap between germline ends came to 8 bases. There are 13 residues in the CDR3. Germline loops: CDR1 SQVTM, CDR2 ANQGSEA. The CDR3 bases are TGCAGCGTTGAGTCCGTTACCTACAATGAGCAGTTCTCC. It specifies CSVESVTYNEQFS.

This clonotype was recorded a few times. The chain employs TRBV11-2 and TRBJ2-5; no firm D call. Germline V lookup: CDR1 SGHAT, CDR2 FQNNGV. The CDR3 length is 15 residues. The ends were cut back, 6 bases at V and 2 bases at J, with 16 bases in the middle. The chain's CDR3 is CASSFPSAVQETQYF. Here the CDR3 DNA reads TGTGCCAGCAGTTTCCCCTCGGCGGTACAAGAGACCCAGTACTTC.